These 25 T cell receptor beta chains originate from one sample sequenced in a study of cytomegalovirus exposure and HLA in healthy donors. The data were produced by immunoSEQ multiplex PCR, yet TCRdb's version contains in-frame clones alone and is incomplete. The sample contains fewer than 200,000 clones, 65% to 90% of which appear only once. Sample: PBMCs. These receptors were taken from a woman in her late teens or twenties in good health and CMV-seronegative.

The chain recombines TRBV5-6 with TRBJ1-2; the match to TRBD1 covers 7 bases. The CDR3 is made up of 14 amino acids. Germline trimming cut 6 bases from V and 7 bases from J; bases unmatched to any gene: 12. Per germline, CDR1 SGHDT and CDR2 YYEEEE. CDR3 DNA: TGTGCCAGCATAATGGCAGGGGGTCGCCCTGGCTACACCTTC. This translates into CASIMAGGRPGYTF.

This chain uses TRBV5-1 with TRBJ1-5; possibly TRBD1 for D (5 bases). V lost 6 bases and J 5 bases, leaving 15 bases between the germline ends. Germline-derived CDR1 and CDR2 are SGHRS and YFSETQ. There are 14 residues in the CDR3. Here the CDR3 DNA reads TGCGCCAGCAAGGAGGGGCTTTTCGATCAGCCCCAGCATTTT. Encoded protein: CASKEGLFDQPQHF. The variable domain in full, completed from reference TRBV5-1 and TRBJ1-5, reads KAGVTQTPRYLIKTRGQQVTLSCSPISGHRSVSWYQQTPGQGLQFLFEYFSETQRNKGNFPGRFSGRQFSNSRSEMNVSTLELGDSALYLCASKEGLFDQPQHFGDGTRLSIL.

This rearrangement joins TRBV5-6 to TRBJ1-1, with a weak D call TRBD1 (5 bases). With 2 bases removed from V and 3 bases from J, the gap between germline ends came to 11 bases. This CDR3 has 14 residues. Germline CDR1 SGHDT, CDR2 YYEEEE. The CDR3 region has the DNA TGTGCCAGCAGCTTTAGACAGAGCTACACTGAAGCTTTCTTT. It yields the protein CASSFRQSYTEAFF.

This clone was found once. This rearrangement joins TRBV6-1 to TRBJ1-5; the match to TRBD1 covers 8 bases. Germline V CDR1 and CDR2: MNHNS, SASEGT. The CDR3 runs 14 residues. With 2 bases clipped from V and 6 bases from J, the junction kept 3 bases outside the gene matches. In nucleotides, the CDR3 is TGTGCCAGCAGTGAACCAGGGGGCGTTCAGCCCCAGCATTTT. It codes for CASSEPGGVQPQHF.

This rearrangement joins TRBV5-1 to TRBJ2-2, with D possibly being TRBD1 (5 bases). Looked up from germline, CDR1 is SGHRS and CDR2 is YFSETQ. The ends were cut back, 5 bases at V and 0 bases at J, with 11 bases in the middle. The CDR3 has 15 residues. In DNA form, the CDR3 reads TGCGCCAGCAGAGGAGCGACAGCGAACACCGGGGAGCTGTTTTTT. Translating it yields CASRGATANTGELFF.

This chain uses TRBV9 with TRBJ1-2; weak D call: TRBD1 (5 bases). The germline V gene encodes CDR1 SGDLS and CDR2 YYNGEE. The V end lost 0 bases, the J end lost 0 bases, and 9 bases lay between the germline ends. The CDR3 sequence is 15 residues long. The CDR3: CASSVGDSSNYGYTF. The CDR3 DNA sequence: TGTGCCAGCAGCGTAGGAGACAGCTCTAACTATGGCTACACCTTC.

V usage is TRBV2 and J usage is TRBJ2-5; the D gene is possibly TRBD1 (6 bases). The CDR3 totals 14 residues. Germline loops: CDR1 SNHLY, CDR2 FYNNEI. V dropped 9 bases and J dropped 1 base, with 15 bases sitting between them. The CDR3 sequence is CASEGESSQETQYF. CDR3 nucleotides: TGTGCCAGTGAGGGGGAAAGTTCCCAAGAGACCCAGTACTTC.

The rearrangement joins TRBV9 to TRBJ2-5, with TRBD2 matching over 10 bases. CDR1 is SGDLS and CDR2 is YYNGEE in the germline V gene. V dropped 0 bases and J dropped 4; count of bases not matched to a gene: 3. The CDR3 totals 15 residues. CDR3 protein: CASSVGAGGPETQYF. The CDR3 DNA reads as TGTGCCAGCAGCGTAGGAGCGGGGGGGCCAGAGACCCAGTACTTC.

This chain's CDR3 is CASSEGPGGSTDTQYF. The CDR3 DNA is TGTGCCAGCAGTGAGGGACCCGGGGGGAGCACAGATACGCAGTATTTT. The chain uses TRBV6-1 and TRBJ2-3, with TRBD2 identical over 7 bases. With V trimmed by 3 bases and J by 0 bases, 6 bases remained unmatched. Germline-derived CDR1 and CDR2 are MNHNS and SASEGT. The CDR3 spans 16 residues.

V gene TRBV5-6 combines with J gene TRBJ2-7, with D tentatively TRBD1 (6 bases). V was trimmed by 0 bases and J by 5 bases, leaving 18 bases between them. In germline, CDR1 is SGHDT, CDR2 YYEEEE. The length of the CDR3 is 16 residues. The CDR3 loop reads CASSLAGTGFFHEQYF. The CDR3 DNA is TGTGCCAGCAGCTTGGCCGGAACAGGGTTTTTCCACGAGCAGTACTTC. The entire variable domain, with the rest obtained from reference TRBV5-6 and TRBJ2-7, is as follows: DAGVTQSPTHLIKTRGQQVTLRCSPKSGHDTVSWYQQALGQGPQFIFQYYEEEERQRGNFPDRFSGHQFPNYSSELNVNALLLGDSALYLCASSLAGTGFFHEQYFGPGTRLTVT.

The J gene is TRBJ1-2, the V gene TRBV5-1, with 8 bases identical to TRBD1. The CDR3 is 18 residues long. Per the germline V gene, CDR1 is SGHRS and CDR2 is YFSETQ. After removal of 2 bases from V and 2 bases from J, the junction contained 14 bases not matched to a gene. CDR3 residues: CASSFLQGTGTLNYGYTF. In DNA form, the CDR3 reads TGCGCCAGCAGCTTCCTCCAAGGGACAGGAACATTGAACTATGGCTACACCTTC.

The V gene is TRBV7-6, the J gene TRBJ1-2; 9 nucleotides agree with TRBD1. This CDR3 is 13 amino acids long. Germline V gives CDR1 SGHVS, CDR2 FNYEAQ. V trimming: 5 bases; J trimming: 8 bases; junction bases outside the gene matches: 6. For the CDR3, the DNA is TGTGCCAGCAGCCCGGGACAGGGATACGGCTACACCTTC. Amino acid sequence: CASSPGQGYGYTF.

The chain is built from TRBV7-9 and TRBJ1-4, with a weak D call TRBD1 (5 bases). The V end was cut by 1 base, the J end by 3 bases, with 9 bases between. CDR1 SEHNR and CDR2 FQNEAQ come from the germline V gene (reference sequence). The CDR3 runs 15 residues. DNA for the CDR3: TGTGCCAGCAGCTTAGATGGGGCCCCTAATGAAAAACTGTTTTTT. Its protein product is CASSLDGAPNEKLFF.

This chain joins TRBV29-1 and TRBJ1-5, with D maybe TRBD1 (6 bases). The V gene's germline CDR1 is SQVTM and CDR2 ANQGSEA. V was pared by 6 bases and J by 7 bases, with 16 bases between. The CDR3 consists of 13 residues. Here the CDR3 reads CSVTTGNQQPQHF. In nucleotides, the CDR3 is TGCAGCGTAACTACAGGGAATCAACAGCCCCAGCATTTT.

The chain uses TRBV27 and TRBJ2-2; TRBD1 aligns across 7 bases. The CDR3 runs to 15 residues. From germline, CDR1 is MNHEY and CDR2 SMNVEV (reference sequence). With 4 bases clipped from V and 7 bases from J, the junction kept 9 bases outside the gene matches. The CDR3 sequence: CASSWNRGLNGELFF. The CDR3 DNA reads as TGTGCCAGCAGTTGGAATAGGGGGCTTAACGGGGAGCTGTTTTTT.

The chain combines TRBV5-5 with TRBJ1-5, with D tentatively TRBD1 (6 bases). The CDR3 consists of 15 residues. The V gene lost 4 bases and the J gene lost 0 bases, with 11 bases spanning the gap. Germline CDR1 SGHKS, CDR2 YYEKEE (reference sequence). The CDR3 sequence: CASSPTGDSNQPQHF. Here the CDR3 DNA reads TGTGCCAGCAGCCCGACAGGAGATAGCAATCAGCCCCAGCATTTT.

The chain combines TRBV6-5 with TRBJ2-7, with unresolved D. Trimming shortened V by 8 bases and J by 2 bases, and 16 bases separated the two germline ends. The germline V gene encodes CDR1 MNHEY and CDR2 SVGAGI. The CDR3 is 14 residues long. CDR3 nucleotide sequence: TGTGCCAGCCGCCCGGTTGAAAACCCCTACGAGCAGTACTTC. It encodes CASRPVENPYEQYF.

The rearrangement joins TRBV2 to TRBJ1-2; tentatively, D is TRBD1 (5 bases). The ends were cut back, 7 bases at V and 4 bases at J, with 16 bases in the middle. The CDR3 length is 14 residues. Germline V gene lookup returns CDR1 SNHLY and CDR2 FYNNEI. CDR3 nucleotides: TGTGCCAGCATCCCCCAGCGGGGCGGCTATGGCTACACCTTC. Its protein is CASIPQRGGYGYTF.

The rearrangement uses TRBV2 and TRBJ1-4; D perhaps matches TRBD1 (5 bases). V was shortened by 7 bases and J by 2 bases, with 14 bases between the two germline ends. Per the germline V gene, CDR1 is SNHLY and CDR2 is FYNNEI. This CDR3 region has 15 residues. As DNA, the CDR3 is TGTGCCAGCATGTACCAGGGCTTGACTAATGAAAAACTGTTTTTT. Translated, it gives CASMYQGLTNEKLFF.

This clone was detected a few times. The V call is TRBV7-6, the J call TRBJ2-7; possibly TRBD1 for D (5 bases). Germline assignment: CDR1 SGHVS and CDR2 FNYEAQ. Trimming removed 5 bases from V and 6 bases from J, with 8 bases in between. The CDR3 runs to 11 residues. CDR3 DNA: TGTGCCAGCAGCGCAGGGTTCGAGCAGTACTTC. It is translated as CASSAGFEQYF.

The chain links TRBV5-4 to TRBJ2-1; the match to TRBD1 covers 9 bases. V was pared by 2 bases and J by 8 bases, with 8 bases of the junction left unmatched. CDR3 size: 15 residues. From germline, CDR1 is SGHNT and CDR2 YYREEE (reference sequence). This CDR3 is CASSFRDRVPHEQFF. CDR3 coding DNA: TGTGCCAGCAGCTTCCGGGACAGGGTGCCCCATGAGCAGTTCTTC.

The chain uses TRBV7-2 and TRBJ1-5; tentatively, D is TRBD1 (6 bases). The V gene's germline CDR1 is SGHTA and CDR2 FQGNSA. Trimming took 2 bases from V and 4 from J, leaving 12 bases between them. There are 15 residues in the CDR3. The DNA of the CDR3 is TGTGCCAGCAGCTTAAGGGGGACAAGGAATCAGCCCCAGCATTTT. Encoded protein: CASSLRGTRNQPQHF.

The rearrangement joins TRBV19 to TRBJ1-2; D possibly corresponds to TRBD1 (6 bases). The V and J ends lost 8 bases and 4 bases respectively, with 17 bases between them. The CDR3 contains 14 residues. Germline lookup yields CDR1 LNHDA and CDR2 SQIVND (reference sequence). The CDR3: CASSGKGESYGYTF. CDR3 DNA: TGTGCCAGTTCGGGTAAGGGGGAGAGCTATGGCTACACCTTC.

The V and J genes are TRBV5-1 and TRBJ1-1; TRBD1 might be the D (5 bases). Germline values: CDR1 SGHRS, CDR2 YFSETQ. Trimming took 4 bases from V and 7 from J, leaving 14 bases between them. The CDR3 spans 13 residues. The chain's CDR3 is CASSPQGGFEAFF. As DNA, the CDR3 is TGCGCCAGCAGCCCGCAGGGAGGCTTTGAAGCTTTCTTT.

This clone was observed a handful of times. The CDR3 bases are TGTGCCAGCAGCGACAACAGGAATGAAGCTTTCTTT. Its translation is CASSDNRNEAFF. The chain links TRBV9 to TRBJ1-1, with TRBD1 as a possible D gene (5 bases). Trimming removed 3 bases at V and 7 bases at J, with 10 bases between. This CDR3 is 12 amino acids long. The V gene's germline CDR1 is SGDLS and CDR2 YYNGEE.